These 2 T cell receptor beta chains came from one sample sequenced in a study of cytomegalovirus exposure and HLA in healthy donors. Primers included in the PCR were 60 Vbeta and 13 Jbeta primers. Using immunoSEQ multiplex PCR, the repertoire was profiled, and TCRdb retains in-frame clones only, with some absent. The sample consists of roughly 120,000 clones, about 80% of them appearing once. The sequenced sample was PBMCs. Source of these receptors: a female donor in good health and CMV-seropositive.

The chain recombines TRBV27 with TRBJ1-2, with 9 positions matching TRBD1. After removal of 7 bases from V and 7 bases from J, the junction contained 7 bases not matched to a gene. The CDR3 length is 13 residues. Germline assignment: CDR1 MNHEY and CDR2 SMNVEV (reference sequence). CDR3 sequence: CASNDGQGLGYTF. CDR3 DNA sequence: TGTGCCAGCAACGACGGACAGGGGCTTGGCTACACCTTC.

The genes are TRBV18 and TRBJ2-2, with D possibly TRBD1 on 5 matching bases. The CDR3 extends over 15 amino acids. Trimming pared 2 bases from V and 2 bases from J, leaving 9 bases between. Germline CDR1 and CDR2: KGHSH and LQKENI. Written as DNA, the CDR3 is TGTGCCAGCTCACCATTCGACAGTAACACCGGGGAGCTGTTTTTT. Translation: CASSPFDSNTGELFF.